One sample yielded the 16 T cell receptor beta chains listed below, sequenced in a study of T cell responses to AZD1222 COVID-19 vaccine. Clones were read by immunoSEQ multiplex PCR, and TCRdb kept only the in-frame ones, dropping some. The data show tens of thousands of clones, with over 60% seen just once and about 50% held by the top ten. The sequencing used peripheral blood, collected 28 days after the second AZD1222 dose. The origin of the receptors is an adult who received the AZD1222 COVID-19 vaccine.

This chain joins TRBV24-1 and TRBJ1-2; perhaps TRBD1 as D (5 bases). The ends were cut back, 1 base at V and 14 bases at J, with 10 bases in the middle. Per the germline V gene, CDR1 is KGHDR and CDR2 is SFDVKD. The CDR3 totals 11 residues. The DNA of the CDR3 is TGTGCCACCAGTGATTTTGGGACGGTAACCTTC. Translating gives CATSDFGTVTF.

The chain recombines TRBV29-1 with TRBJ2-5, with no clear D. This CDR3 is built from 10 residues. V was clipped by 4 bases and J by 1 base, with 1 base between them. The germline CDR1 and CDR2 sequences are SQVTM and ANQGSEA. CDR3 amino acids: CSVGQETQYF. CDR3 DNA: TGCAGCGTTGGCCAAGAGACCCAGTACTTC.

CDR3 bases: TGTGCCAGCTACACAAGGGGGAGGCGTCAGCCCCAGCATTTT. Translation gives CASYTRGRRQPQHF. The chain combines TRBV6-4 with TRBJ1-5; perhaps TRBD1 as D (6 bases). V was trimmed by 8 bases and J by 6 bases, leaving 17 bases between them. The CDR3 extends over 14 amino acids. CDR1 is MRHNA and CDR2 is SNTAGT in the germline V gene.

The chain joins TRBV28 to TRBJ2-7, with D tentatively TRBD1 or TRBD2 (5 bases each). This CDR3 region has 17 residues. Germline V gene sequence: CDR1 MDHEN, CDR2 SYDVKM. The germline V and J ends were trimmed by 5 bases and 7 bases, with 27 bases remaining between them. The CDR3 nucleotides are TGTGCCAGCAGTCCATTCTTGGTGGGGACCTCTTTGGGAGAGCAGTACTTC. Protein product: CASSPFLVGTSLGEQYF.

This sequence joins TRBV12-3 or TRBV12-4 and TRBJ1-1; 7 nucleotides match TRBD1. The CDR3 has 13 residues. The V segment lost 3 bases and the J segment 8 bases; nucleotides outside the gene matches: 6. Here the CDR3 DNA reads TGTGCCAGCAGTTTCGACAGGGTTGCCGAAGCTTTCTTT. Its protein is CASSFDRVAEAFF.

The chain carries TRBV19 and TRBJ2-1; 7 bases align to TRBD1. Trimming at V came to 4 bases and at J to 7 bases, leaving 13 bases not matched to a gene. The length of the CDR3 is 16 residues. The germline V gene encodes CDR1 LNHDA and CDR2 SQIVND (reference sequence). CDR3 region: CASSNRGTATGNEQFF. The CDR3 region has the DNA TGTGCCAGTAGTAACCGAGGGACAGCCACGGGTAATGAGCAGTTCTTC.

The chain combines TRBV19 with TRBJ1-1, with D unresolved. The V gene's germline CDR1 is LNHDA and CDR2 SQIVND (reference sequence). The CDR3 extends over 14 amino acids. V was shortened by 2 bases and J by 1 base, with 8 bases between the two germline ends. The chain's CDR3 is CASSIFSQNTEAFF. CDR3 DNA sequence: TGTGCCAGTAGTATATTCTCTCAGAACACTGAAGCTTTCTTT. Together with reference TRBV19 and TRBJ1-1, the CDR3 gives the full variable domain: DGGITQSPKYLFRKEGQNVTLSCEQNLNHDAMYWYRQDPGQGLRLIYYSQIVNDFQKGDIAEGYSVSREKKESFPLTVTSAQKNPTAFYLCASSIFSQNTEAFFGQGTRLTVV.

The V call is TRBV7-8, the J call TRBJ2-7; D gene uncertain. The V and J ends lost 0 bases and 0 bases respectively, with 9 bases between them. The germline gives CDR1 SGHVS, CDR2 FQNEAQ. The CDR3 has 15 residues. In DNA form, the CDR3 reads TGTGCCAGCAGCTTAGCGGCGTTCAGCTCCTACGAGCAGTACTTC. Amino acid sequence: CASSLAAFSSYEQYF.

This clone was seen once. This chain connects TRBV7-3 to TRBJ2-3, with 7 bases lining up with TRBD1. Germline V CDR1 and CDR2: SGHTA, FQGTGA. The CDR3 runs to 14 residues. The V gene end was trimmed by 4 bases and the J gene end by 2 bases; junction bases not matched to a gene: 3. In DNA, the CDR3 is TGTGCCAGCAGCTCGGGACAGTTCACAGATACGCAGTATTTT. Translating gives CASSSGQFTDTQYF.

This clone has just a few counts. The chain joins TRBV7-9 to TRBJ2-1, with TRBD2 identical over 8 bases. This CDR3 region has 13 residues. Germline V gives CDR1 SEHNR, CDR2 FQNEAQ (reference sequence). The V segment lost 0 bases and the J segment 14 bases; nucleotides outside the gene matches: 6. CDR3 coding DNA: TGTGCCAGCAGCTTAGCTAGCGGGACTAGTAAGTTCTTC. Protein sequence: CASSLASGTSKFF. The complete variable domain, with remaining parts taken from reference TRBV7-9 and TRBJ2-1, reads DTGVSQNPRHKITKRGQNVTFRCDPISEHNRLYWYRQTLGQGPEFLTYFQNEAQLEKSRLLSDRFSAERPKGSFSTLEIQRTEQGDSAMYLCASSLASGTSKFFGPGTRLTVL.

The rearrangement joins TRBV11-2 to TRBJ2-5, with D tentatively TRBD2 (5 bases). The germline V gene has CDR1 SGHAT and CDR2 FQNNGV. V shed 1 base and J shed 5 bases, with 17 bases lying between them. CDR3 length equals 16 residues. The CDR3 DNA is TGTGCCAGCAGCTTAGGGTCAAGCGGTGGGTGGGAGACCCAGTACTTC. Translating gives CASSLGSSGGWETQYF.

The V and J genes are TRBV30 and TRBJ2-3, with 9 positions matching TRBD2. With 7 bases clipped from V and 2 bases from J, the junction kept 7 bases outside the gene matches. The CDR3 has 14 residues. The germline V gene encodes CDR1 GTSNPN and CDR2 SVGIG (reference sequence). The CDR3 loop is CASGAGGDTDTQYF. The CDR3, as DNA: TGTGCCTCCGGAGCGGGAGGTGACACAGATACGCAGTATTTT.

The chain couples TRBV6-5 to TRBJ1-1, with no clear D. Deletions cut 2 bases from V and 0 bases from J, with 1 base between. The CDR3 is 12 residues long. Germline assignment: CDR1 MNHEY and CDR2 SVGAGI. This CDR3 is CASSYMNTEAFF. The CDR3 DNA follows: TGTGCCAGCAGTTACATGAACACTGAAGCTTTCTTT.

This clone was counted between two and nine times. The gene calls are TRBV2 and TRBJ1-5; D gene unclear. The ends were cut back, 5 bases at V and 1 base at J, with 12 bases in the middle. Per the germline V gene, CDR1 is SNHLY and CDR2 is FYNNEI. CDR3 length: 15 residues. The CDR3 DNA reads TGTGCCAGCAGTATAGATACGGGGAGCAATCAGCCCCAGCATTTT. Translated: CASSIDTGSNQPQHF. Looking up the rest from reference TRBV2 and TRBJ1-5 gives the full variable domain: EPEVTQTPSHQVTQMGQEVILRCVPISNHLYFYWYRQILGQKVEFLVSFYNNEISEKSEIFDDQFSVERPDGSNFTLKIRSTKLEDSAMYFCASSIDTGSNQPQHFGDGTRLSIL.

This clone was counted between two and nine times. V is TRBV9 and J is TRBJ2-3; 8 bases match TRBD2. The CDR3 is 15 residues long. Germline V gene lookup returns CDR1 SGDLS and CDR2 YYNGEE. V lost 1 base, J lost 1 base, and 2 bases stayed unmatched. CDR3 sequence: CASSVLAGRTDTQYF. CDR3 sequence (DNA): TGTGCCAGCAGCGTATTAGCGGGACGCACAGATACGCAGTATTTT.

J is TRBJ2-1 and V is TRBV5-5, with 9 nucleotides matching TRBD1. Per germline, CDR1 SGHKS and CDR2 YYEKEE (reference sequence). Losses at the gene ends were 4 bases for V and 6 bases for J; bases not matched to a gene: 14. The CDR3 has 17 residues. CDR3 coding DNA: TGTGCCAGCAGCCTGCCGTTTAAGGACAGGGGTTTCAATGAGCAGTTCTTC. The encoded protein is CASSLPFKDRGFNEQFF. The variable domain in full, with the rest retrieved from reference TRBV5-5 and TRBJ2-1, is DAGVTQSPTHLIKTRGQQVTLRCSPISGHKSVSWYQQVLGQGPQFIFQYYEKEERGRGNFPDRFSARQFPNYSSELNVNALLLGDSALYLCASSLPFKDRGFNEQFFGPGTRLTVL.